This entry lists 3 T cell receptor beta chains sequenced from one sample in a study of molecular identifiers for immune sequencing clone quantification. TCRdb used MiXCR to reprocess the PCR reads, holding one entry per CDR3 protein. The data show around 460,000 distinct CDR3 sequences, with about a fifth seen just once and 0.84% held by the top ten. Sequencing was done on a sample of naive CD8+ T cells from blood, with Jurkat cell RNA spiked in. As for subset: FACS-sorted CD8+CD4-CCR7+CD45RA+ naive T cells. The receptor set was obtained from a human donor in good health. Some libraries in this study had Jurkat cell RNA spiked in.

On this clonotype: The germline gene is not matched at one end of the junction; a read error may be the cause. This rearrangement joins TRBV7-9 to TRBJ2-1, with 13 bases aligning to TRBD2. The CDR3 totals 16 residues. In germline, CDR1 is SEHNR, CDR2 FQNEAQ (reference sequence). The CDR3: CASSKTSGRAGNERFF. In DNA form, the CDR3 reads TGCGCCAGCAGCAAAACTAGCGGGAGGGCCGGGAATGAGCGGTTCTTC.

This chain joins TRBV5-6 and TRBJ2-7; D gene ambiguous. CDR3 length: 13 amino acids. Per the germline V gene, CDR1 is SGHDT and CDR2 is YYEEEE. V was pared by 0 bases and J by 2 bases, with 6 bases between. CDR3 protein: CASSLDEAYEQYF. The DNA of the CDR3 is TGTGCCAGCAGCTTGGACGAAGCCTACGAGCAGTACTTC.

Ten or more counts support this clonotype. J is TRBJ1-1 and V is TRBV19, with TRBD1 matching over 7 bases. With V trimmed by 6 bases and J by 0 bases, 10 bases remained unmatched. Germline-derived CDR1 and CDR2 are LNHDA and SQIVND (reference sequence). The CDR3 is made up of 16 amino acids. The CDR3 DNA follows: TGTGCCAGTAGATTCACAGGGGACGAGATGAACACTGAAGCTTTCTTT. This codes for CASRFTGDEMNTEAFF.